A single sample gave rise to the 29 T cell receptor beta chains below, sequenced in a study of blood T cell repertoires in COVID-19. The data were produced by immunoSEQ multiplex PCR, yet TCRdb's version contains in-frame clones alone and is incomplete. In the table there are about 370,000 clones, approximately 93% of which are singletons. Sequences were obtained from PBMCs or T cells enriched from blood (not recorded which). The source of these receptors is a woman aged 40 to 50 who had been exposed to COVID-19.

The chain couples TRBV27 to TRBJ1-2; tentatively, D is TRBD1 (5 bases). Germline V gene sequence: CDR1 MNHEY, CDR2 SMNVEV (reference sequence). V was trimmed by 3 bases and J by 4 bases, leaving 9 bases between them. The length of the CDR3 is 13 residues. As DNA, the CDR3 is TGTGCCAGCAGTTTGACAGCCCTCTATGGCTACACCTTC. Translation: CASSLTALYGYTF.

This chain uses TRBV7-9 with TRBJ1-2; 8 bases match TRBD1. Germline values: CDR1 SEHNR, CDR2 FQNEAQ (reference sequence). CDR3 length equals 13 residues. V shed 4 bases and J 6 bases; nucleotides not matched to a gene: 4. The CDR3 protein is CASSSSGGHGYTF. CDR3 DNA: TGTGCCAGCAGCTCCTCAGGGGGCCATGGCTACACCTTC.

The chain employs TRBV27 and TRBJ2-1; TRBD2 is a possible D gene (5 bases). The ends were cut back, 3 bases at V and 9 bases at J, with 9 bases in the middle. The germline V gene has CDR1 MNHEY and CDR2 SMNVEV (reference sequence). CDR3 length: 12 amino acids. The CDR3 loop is CASSFGVGEQFF. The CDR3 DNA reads TGTGCCAGCAGTTTCGGGGTAGGTGAGCAGTTCTTC.

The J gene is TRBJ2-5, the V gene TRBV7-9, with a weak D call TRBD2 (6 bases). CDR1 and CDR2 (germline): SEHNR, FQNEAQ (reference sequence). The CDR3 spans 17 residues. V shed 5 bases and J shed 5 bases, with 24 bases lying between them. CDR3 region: CASSPSRDPGRGETQYF. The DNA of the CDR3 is TGTGCCAGCAGCCCCAGCCGGGACCCCGGGAGAGGGGAGACCCAGTACTTC.

The CDR3 sequence is CASNLRSAGTEAFF. The CDR3, as DNA: TGTGCCAGCAATTTAAGGTCAGCGGGCACTGAAGCTTTCTTT. The chain joins TRBV2 to TRBJ1-1; no reliable D call. CDR1 is SNHLY and CDR2 is FYNNEI in the germline V gene. V was pared by 7 bases and J by 4 bases, with 16 bases between. The CDR3 covers 14 residues.

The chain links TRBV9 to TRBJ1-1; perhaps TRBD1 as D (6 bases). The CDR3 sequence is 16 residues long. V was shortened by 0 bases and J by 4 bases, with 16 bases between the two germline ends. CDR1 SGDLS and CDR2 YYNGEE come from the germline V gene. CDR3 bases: TGTGCCAGCAGCGTAGCCGAAGCGGGGGGGCGCACTGAAGCTTTCTTT. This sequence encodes CASSVAEAGGRTEAFF.

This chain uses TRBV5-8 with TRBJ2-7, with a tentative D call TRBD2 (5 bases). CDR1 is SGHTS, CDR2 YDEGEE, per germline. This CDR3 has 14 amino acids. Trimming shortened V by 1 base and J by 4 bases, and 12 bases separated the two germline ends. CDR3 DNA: TGTGCCAGCAGCTTGAGAGGGAGTCGATACGAGCAGTACTTC. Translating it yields CASSLRGSRYEQYF.

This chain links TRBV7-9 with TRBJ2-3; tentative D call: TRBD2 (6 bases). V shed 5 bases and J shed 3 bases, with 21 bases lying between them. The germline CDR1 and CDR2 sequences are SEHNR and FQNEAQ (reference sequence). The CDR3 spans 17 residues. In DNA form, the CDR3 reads TGTGCCAGCAGCCACGCCCCAGGGACTTGGATGACAGATACGCAGTATTTT. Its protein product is CASSHAPGTWMTDTQYF.

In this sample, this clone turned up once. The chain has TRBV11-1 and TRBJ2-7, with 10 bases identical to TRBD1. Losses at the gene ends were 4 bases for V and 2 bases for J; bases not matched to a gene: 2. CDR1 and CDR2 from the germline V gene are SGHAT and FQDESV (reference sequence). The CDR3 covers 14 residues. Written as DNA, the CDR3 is TGTGCCAGCAGCTCGACAGGGGGCCCCTACGAGCAGTACTTC. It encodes CASSSTGGPYEQYF.

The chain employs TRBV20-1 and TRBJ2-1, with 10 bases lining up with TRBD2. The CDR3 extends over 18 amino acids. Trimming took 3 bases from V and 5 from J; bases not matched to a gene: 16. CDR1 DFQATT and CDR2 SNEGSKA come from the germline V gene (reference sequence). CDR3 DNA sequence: TGCAGTGCTAGTGAACTCTTAGCGGGGGGAGGGGAGGACAATGAGCAGTTCTTC. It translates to CSASELLAGGGEDNEQFF.

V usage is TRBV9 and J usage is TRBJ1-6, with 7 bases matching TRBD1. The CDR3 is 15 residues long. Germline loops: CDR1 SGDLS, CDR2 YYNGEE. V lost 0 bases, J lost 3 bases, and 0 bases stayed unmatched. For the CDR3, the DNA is TGTGCCAGCAGCGTAGGACAGGGCTATAATTCACCCCTCCACTTT. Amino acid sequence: CASSVGQGYNSPLHF.

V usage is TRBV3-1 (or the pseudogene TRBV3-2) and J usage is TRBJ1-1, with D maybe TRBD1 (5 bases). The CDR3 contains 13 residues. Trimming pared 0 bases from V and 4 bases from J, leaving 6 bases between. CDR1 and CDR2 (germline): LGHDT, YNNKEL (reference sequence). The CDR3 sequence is CASSQDGGTEAFF. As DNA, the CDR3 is TGTGCCAGCAGCCAAGACGGGGGCACTGAAGCTTTCTTT.

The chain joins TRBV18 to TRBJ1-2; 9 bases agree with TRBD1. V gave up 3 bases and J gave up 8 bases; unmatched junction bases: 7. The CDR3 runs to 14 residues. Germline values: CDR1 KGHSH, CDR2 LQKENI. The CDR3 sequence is CASSPTSGQGGYTF. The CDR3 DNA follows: TGTGCCAGCTCACCGACTTCAGGACAGGGGGGCTACACCTTC.

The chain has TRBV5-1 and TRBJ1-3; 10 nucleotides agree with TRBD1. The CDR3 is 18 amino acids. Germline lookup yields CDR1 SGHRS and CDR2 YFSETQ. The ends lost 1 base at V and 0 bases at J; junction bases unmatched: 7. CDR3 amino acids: CASSLRGTGAISGNTIYF. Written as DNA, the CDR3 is TGCGCCAGCAGCTTGAGGGGGACAGGGGCGATCTCTGGAAACACCATATATTTT.

The CDR3 reads CASSFRGTGTEAFF. The CDR3 DNA follows: TGTGCCAGCAGCTTCCGTGGGACAGGCACTGAAGCTTTCTTT. The chain carries TRBV5-6 and TRBJ1-1; 8 bases agree with TRBD1. The CDR3 has 14 amino acids. From germline, CDR1 is SGHDT and CDR2 YYEEEE. V shed 2 bases and J 4 bases; nucleotides not matched to a gene: 4.

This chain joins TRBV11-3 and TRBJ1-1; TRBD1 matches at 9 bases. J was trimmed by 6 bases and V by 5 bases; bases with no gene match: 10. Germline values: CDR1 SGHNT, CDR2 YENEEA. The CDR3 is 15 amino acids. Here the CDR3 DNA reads TGTGCCAGCAGCGGAACCGGGACAGGGACCGCTGAAGCTTTCTTT. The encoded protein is CASSGTGTGTAEAFF.

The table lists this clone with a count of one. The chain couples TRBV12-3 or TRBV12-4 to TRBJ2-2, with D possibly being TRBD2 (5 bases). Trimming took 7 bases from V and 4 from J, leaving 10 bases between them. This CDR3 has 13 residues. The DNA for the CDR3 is TGTGCCAGCAAACTTGCGGGCACCGGGGAGCTGTTTTTT. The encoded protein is CASKLAGTGELFF.

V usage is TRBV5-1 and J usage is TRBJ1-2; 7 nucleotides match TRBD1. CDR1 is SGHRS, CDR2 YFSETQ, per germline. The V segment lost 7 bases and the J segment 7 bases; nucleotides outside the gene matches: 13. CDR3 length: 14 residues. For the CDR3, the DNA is TGCGCCAGCTCTCTAGGGGGCGACGTGGGTGGCTACACCTTC. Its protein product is CASSLGGDVGGYTF.

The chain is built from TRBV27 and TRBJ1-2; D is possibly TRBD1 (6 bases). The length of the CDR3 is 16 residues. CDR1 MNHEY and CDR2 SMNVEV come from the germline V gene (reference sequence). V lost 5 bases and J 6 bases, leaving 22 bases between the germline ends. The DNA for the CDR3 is TGTGCCAGCAGTATAAGGGGGGGGAAAATAGGAAATGGCTACACCTTC. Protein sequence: CASSIRGGKIGNGYTF.

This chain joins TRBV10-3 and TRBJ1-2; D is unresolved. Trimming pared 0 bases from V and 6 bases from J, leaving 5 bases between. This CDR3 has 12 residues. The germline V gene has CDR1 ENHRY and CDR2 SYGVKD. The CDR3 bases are TGTGCCATCAGTGAGTCGAGGGATGGCTACACCTTC. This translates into CAISESRDGYTF.

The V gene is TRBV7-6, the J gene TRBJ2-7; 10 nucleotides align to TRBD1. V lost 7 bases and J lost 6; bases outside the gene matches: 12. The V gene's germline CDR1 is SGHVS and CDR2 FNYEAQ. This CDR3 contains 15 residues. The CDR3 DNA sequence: TGTGCCAGCACCCCGACCGGGACAGGGGACAGCGAGCAGTACTTC. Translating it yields CASTPTGTGDSEQYF.

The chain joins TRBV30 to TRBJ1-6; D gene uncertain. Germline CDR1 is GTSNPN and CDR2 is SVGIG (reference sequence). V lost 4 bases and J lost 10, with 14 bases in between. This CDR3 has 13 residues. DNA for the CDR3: TGTGCCTGGACGGACTCGCGGGCCTCACCCCTCCACTTT. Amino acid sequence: CAWTDSRASPLHF. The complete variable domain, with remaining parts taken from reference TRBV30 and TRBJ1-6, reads SQTIHQWPATLVQPVGSPLSLECTVEGTSNPNLYWYRQAAGRGLQLLFYSVGIGQISSEVPQNLSASRPQDRQFILSSKKLLLSDSGFYLCAWTDSRASPLHFGNGTRLTVT.

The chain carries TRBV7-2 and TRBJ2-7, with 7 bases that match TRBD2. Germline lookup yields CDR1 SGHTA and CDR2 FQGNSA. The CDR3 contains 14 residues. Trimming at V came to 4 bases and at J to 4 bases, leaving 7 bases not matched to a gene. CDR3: CASSSQRGGYEQYF. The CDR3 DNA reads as TGTGCCAGCAGCTCGCAGCGGGGCGGTTACGAGCAGTACTTC.

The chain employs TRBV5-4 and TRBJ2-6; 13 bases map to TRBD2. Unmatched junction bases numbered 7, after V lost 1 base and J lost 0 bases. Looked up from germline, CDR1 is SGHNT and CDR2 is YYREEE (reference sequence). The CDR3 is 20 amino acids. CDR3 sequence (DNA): TGTGCCAGCAGCTTGCCCGGACTAGCGGGAGACTTCTCTGGGGCCAACGTCCTGACTTTC. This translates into CASSLPGLAGDFSGANVLTF.

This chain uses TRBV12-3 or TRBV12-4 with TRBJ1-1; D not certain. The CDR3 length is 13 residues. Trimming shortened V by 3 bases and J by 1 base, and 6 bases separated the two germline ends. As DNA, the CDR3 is TGTGCCAGCAGTTTGTCATGGAACACTGAAGCTTTCTTT. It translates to CASSLSWNTEAFF.

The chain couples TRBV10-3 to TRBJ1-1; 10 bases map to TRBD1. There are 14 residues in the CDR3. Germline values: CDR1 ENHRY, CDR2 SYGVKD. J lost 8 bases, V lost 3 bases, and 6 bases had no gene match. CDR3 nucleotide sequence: TGTGCCATCAGTGACCCGACAGGGGGCACCGAAGCTTTCTTT. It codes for CAISDPTGGTEAFF.

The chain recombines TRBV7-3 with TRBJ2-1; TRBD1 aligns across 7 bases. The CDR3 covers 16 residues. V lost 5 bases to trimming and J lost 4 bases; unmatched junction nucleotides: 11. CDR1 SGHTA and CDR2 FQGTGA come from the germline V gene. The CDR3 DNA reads TGTGCCAGCAGCCGGCGAGGGGGCTCGGGGTACAATGAGCAGTTCTTC. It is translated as CASSRRGGSGYNEQFF.

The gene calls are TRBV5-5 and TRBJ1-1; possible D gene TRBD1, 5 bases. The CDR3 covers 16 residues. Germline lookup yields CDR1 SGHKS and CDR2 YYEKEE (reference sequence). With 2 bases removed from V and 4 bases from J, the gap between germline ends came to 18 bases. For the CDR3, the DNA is TGTGCCAGCAGCTTTGGACCACTGGGGGGTGGCACTGAAGCTTTCTTT. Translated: CASSFGPLGGGTEAFF.

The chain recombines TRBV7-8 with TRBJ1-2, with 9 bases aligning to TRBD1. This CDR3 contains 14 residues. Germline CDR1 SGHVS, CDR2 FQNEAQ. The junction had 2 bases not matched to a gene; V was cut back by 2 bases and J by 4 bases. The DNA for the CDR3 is TGTGCCAGCAGCTTAAGGGACAGGGTCTATGGCTACACCTTC. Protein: CASSLRDRVYGYTF.